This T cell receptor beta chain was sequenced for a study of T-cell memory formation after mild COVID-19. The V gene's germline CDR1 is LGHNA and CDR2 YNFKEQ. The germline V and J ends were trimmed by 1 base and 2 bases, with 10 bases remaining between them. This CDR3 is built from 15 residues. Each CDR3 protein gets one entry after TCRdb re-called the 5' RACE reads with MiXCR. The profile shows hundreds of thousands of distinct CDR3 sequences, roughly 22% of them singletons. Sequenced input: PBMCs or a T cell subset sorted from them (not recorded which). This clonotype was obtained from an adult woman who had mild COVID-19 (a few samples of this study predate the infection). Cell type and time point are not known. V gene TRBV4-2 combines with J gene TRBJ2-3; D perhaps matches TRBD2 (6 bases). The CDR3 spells CASSQGDLNTDTQYF. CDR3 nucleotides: TGTGCCAGCAGCCAAGGGGACTTAAACACAGATACGCAGTATTTT.